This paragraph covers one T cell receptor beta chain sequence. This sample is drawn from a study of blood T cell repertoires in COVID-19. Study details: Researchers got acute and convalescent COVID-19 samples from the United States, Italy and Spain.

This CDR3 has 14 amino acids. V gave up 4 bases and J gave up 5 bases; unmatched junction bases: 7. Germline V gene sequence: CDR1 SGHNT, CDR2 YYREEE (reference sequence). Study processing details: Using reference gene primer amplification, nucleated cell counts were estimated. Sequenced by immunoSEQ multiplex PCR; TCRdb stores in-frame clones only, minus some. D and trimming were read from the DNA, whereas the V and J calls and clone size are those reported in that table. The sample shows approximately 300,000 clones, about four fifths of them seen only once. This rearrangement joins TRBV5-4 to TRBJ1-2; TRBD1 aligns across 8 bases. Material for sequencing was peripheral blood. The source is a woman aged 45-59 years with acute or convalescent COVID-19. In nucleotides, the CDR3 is TGTGCCAGCAGCACCAGGGGGCGAGGATATGGCTACACCTTC. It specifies CASSTRGRGYGYTF.